A selection of T cell receptor beta chains follows, all from one sample in a study of cytomegalovirus exposure and HLA in healthy donors. TCRdb keeps only in-frame clones here, not all; method: immunoSEQ multiplex PCR. Its table records around 140,000 clones. Sequences were obtained from PBMCs. These receptors all stem from a man aged 18 to 35 in good health and CMV-seronegative. Each CDR3 is given with its conserved first and last residue. D genes are given only for firm matches.

D	J	V	length	DNA	CDR3
TRBD1	TRBJ2-1	TRBV6-5	13	TGTGCCAGCAGTCTGAACAGGGGCAATGAGCAGTTCTTC	CASSLNRGNEQFF
.	TRBJ1-3	TRBV18	17	TGTGCCAGCTCACCAGCGGCCCAACAGGGAACAGGAAACACCATATATTTT	CASSPAAQQGTGNTIYF
TRBD2	TRBJ2-2	TRBV9	16	TGTGCCAGCAGCCCAACTAGCGGGACCCGCACCGGGGAGCTGTTTTTT	CASSPTSGTRTGELFF
TRBD1	TRBJ1-1	TRBV7-9	15	TGTGCCAGCAGCCGGACAGGACAGCATACCCGACTGGCTTTCTTT	CASSRTGQHTRLAFF
.	TRBJ1-6	TRBV11-2	14	TGTGCCAGCAGCCTCACCGACGGACTTTCACCCCTCCACTTT	CASSLTDGLSPLHF
.	TRBJ2-2	TRBV27	15	TGTGCCAGCAGTTTAGAAGACAGCATCACCGGGGAGCTGTTTTTT	CASSLEDSITGELFF
.	TRBJ2-1	TRBV27	16	TGTGCCAGCAGGCCGCCAGTATCGGGCTCCTACAATGAGCAGTTCTTC	CASRPPVSGSYNEQFF
.	TRBJ1-2	TRBV2	13	TGTGCCAGCAGTGATACGGGAGGGGTAGGCTACACCTTC	CASSDTGGVGYTF
TRBD1	TRBJ1-2	TRBV2	16	TGTGCCAGCAGTCCCACGGACAGGGGCTGGAACTATGGCTACACCTTC	CASSPTDRGWNYGYTF
.	TRBJ2-7	TRBV28	15	TGTGCCAGCAGAAACCCGGGACATATCCTCTACGAGCAGTACTTC	CASRNPGHILYEQYF
.	TRBJ2-3	TRBV11-3	18	TGTGCCAGCAGCCCTCAATTCTCGACTAGGACGTTATCAGATACGCAGTATTTT	CASSPQFSTRTLSDTQYF
.	TRBJ2-7	TRBV4-3	16	TGCGCCAGCAGCCCTAGCGTAGTCCGGGGTCCCTACGAGCAGTACTTC	CASSPSVVRGPYEQYF
.	TRBJ1-1	TRBV18	16	TGTGCCAGCTCACCCCAAATACAGGGACAGAACACTGAAGCTTTCTTT	CASSPQIQGQNTEAFF
.	TRBJ2-5	TRBV7-9	12	TGTGCCAGCAGCTTAGCTAAAGAGACCCAGTACTTC	CASSLAKETQYF
.	TRBJ2-2	TRBV5-4	13	TGTGCCAGCAGCTTGATAAGCGCCGGGGAGCTGTTTTTT	CASSLISAGELFF
.	TRBJ1-3	TRBV5-5	15	TGTGCCAGCAGCTTGTTCGCCAGATCTGGAAACACCATATATTTT	CASSLFARSGNTIYF
.	TRBJ1-5	TRBV6-6	16	TGTGCCAGCAGTTACGACGGGGAGGCTATCAATCAGCCCCAGCATTTT	CASSYDGEAINQPQHF
TRBD2	TRBJ2-3	TRBV7-2	17	TGTGCCAGCAGCCGGCTCTCTAGCGGGAGGGGCACAGATACGCAGTATTTT	CASSRLSSGRGTDTQYF
.	TRBJ1-2	TRBV11-2	14	TGTGCCAGCAGCATCTCGAGAGCTAACTATGGCTACACCTTC	CASSISRANYGYTF
.	TRBJ2-3	TRBV19	15	TGTGCCAGTAGTATTGTGGGGGCGAGGACAGATACGCAGTATTTT	CASSIVGARTDTQYF
.	TRBJ2-1	TRBV7-9	13	TGTGCCAGCAGCTCACAGGGATACAATGAGCAGTTCTTC	CASSSQGYNEQFF
.	TRBJ2-3	TRBV11-3	13	TGTGCCAGCAGCTCCCGGGTTACAGATACGCAGTATTTT	CASSSRVTDTQYF
.	TRBJ1-2	TRBV6-1	15	TGTGCCAGCAACATCATAGGCGGGGGCGGCTATGGCTACACCTTC	CASNIIGGGGYGYTF
TRBD1	TRBJ2-5	TRBV7-9	16	TGTGCCAGCAGTAGCCGGGACAGGGGGACCGAAGAGACCCAGTACTTC	CASSSRDRGTEETQYF
.	TRBJ1-2	TRBV9	15	TGTGCCAGCAGCGTAGACAGGTCTATCCGCTATGGCTACACCTTC	CASSVDRSIRYGYTF
TRBD1	TRBJ1-5	TRBV7-8	12	TGTGCCAGCAGCCCAAGACGGGGACAGCAACATTTT	CASSPRRGQQHF
.	TRBJ2-2	TRBV9	15	TGTGCCAGCAGCGTAGGTGGGAGCTGGACCGGGGAGCTGTTTTTT	CASSVGGSWTGELFF